The entry below gives a single T cell receptor beta chain sequence along with its context. Its antigen is currently unknown. Clones were sequenced by immunoSEQ multiplex PCR, and TCRdb holds only the in-frame ones, with some missing. The data contain 22,000 or so clones, roughly 86% of them singletons. This specimen belongs to a study of lymphopenia after photon versus proton radiotherapy. General study findings and limits: Oligoclonal CD8+ Temra expansion after nadir drove photon patients' diversity drop. Authors raise, but do not show, better survival with proton therapy. Proton therapy kept repertoires fairly stable, unlike photons, which gained effector/memory cells.

The sample consisted of peripheral blood, taken from a patient treated with photon-based radiotherapy. This TCR was sampled from a woman aged 50 to 65 with pancreatic cancer.

CDR3 in DNA: TGCGCCAGCAGCTCGCACCCCCCTGGCACGTGGACTAGCGGGGTTGATGAGCAGTTCTTC. Translating it yields CASSSHPPGTWTSGVDEQFF. The rearrangement uses TRBV4-1 and TRBJ2-1, with 12 bases fitting TRBD2. The CDR3 is 20 amino acids. V was pared by 5 bases and J by 8 bases, with 22 bases of the junction left unmatched. CDR1 is MGHRA and CDR2 is YSYEKL in the germline V gene.